This is a list of T cell receptor beta chains from one sample in a study of shared clonotypes between healthy human individuals. The repertoire was sequenced with immunoSEQ multiplex PCR; TCRdb's copy has only in-frame clones and lacks some. The sample has 1.5 million to 2.5 million clones, around 96% seen once; the top ten hold 1.2%. The sequenced sample was naive CD8+ T cells sorted from blood. These receptors all come from a young man in good health. Each CDR3 is given with its conserved first and last residue.

v_gene: TRBV2; j_gene: TRBJ2-7; CDR3aa: CASSEGTGGPEQYF
v_gene: TRBV19; j_gene: TRBJ2-1; CDR3aa: CASGPFAGGPNEQFF
v_gene: TRBV7-9; j_gene: TRBJ2-5; CDR3aa: CASSFSGSGETQYF
v_gene: TRBV2; j_gene: TRBJ2-3; CDR3aa: CASSVDEGPDTQYF
v_gene: TRBV27; j_gene: TRBJ1-2; CDR3aa: CASSLTGTVVGGYTF
v_gene: TRBV28; j_gene: TRBJ2-7; CDR3aa: CASSQTGGGHEQYF
v_gene: TRBV4-2; j_gene: TRBJ2-7; CDR3aa: CASSRWTGGDEQYF
v_gene: TRBV5-1; j_gene: TRBJ1-1; CDR3aa: CASSFQLGRGNTEAFF
v_gene: TRBV9; j_gene: TRBJ2-7; CDR3aa: CASSAGLAGYEQYF
v_gene: TRBV15; j_gene: TRBJ2-7; CDR3aa: CATRETRGGWDEQYF
v_gene: TRBV2; j_gene: TRBJ1-5; CDR3aa: CASTGTRGSNQPQHF
v_gene: TRBV6-8; j_gene: TRBJ1-1; CDR3aa: CASSYTHTGTGGDTEAFF
v_gene: TRBV4-3; j_gene: TRBJ1-3; CDR3aa: CASSQALASGNTIYF
v_gene: TRBV4-1; j_gene: TRBJ2-5; CDR3aa: CASSQDGLDQETQYF
v_gene: TRBV11-2; j_gene: TRBJ2-3; CDR3aa: CASSFREDTQYF
v_gene: TRBV5-1; j_gene: TRBJ1-1; CDR3aa: CASSLTRGTEAFF
v_gene: TRBV6-1; j_gene: TRBJ2-7; CDR3aa: CASSYRDRSSYEQYF
v_gene: TRBV25-1; j_gene: TRBJ1-1; CDR3aa: CASSTQQGMNTEAFF
v_gene: TRBV6-1; j_gene: TRBJ1-6; CDR3aa: CATVGPFNSPLHF
v_gene: TRBV9; j_gene: TRBJ2-1; CDR3aa: CASSPLLNGNEQFF
v_gene: TRBV5-6; j_gene: TRBJ2-5; CDR3aa: CASSGPEGPRETQYF
v_gene: TRBV25-1; j_gene: TRBJ1-1; CDR3aa: CASSKGDTEAFF
v_gene: TRBV28; j_gene: TRBJ2-7; CDR3aa: CASSSEEEKYF
v_gene: TRBV29-1; j_gene: TRBJ1-5; CDR3aa: CSVQGGGQPQHF
v_gene: TRBV27; j_gene: TRBJ2-3; CDR3aa: CASSLLAVDGTDTQYF
v_gene: TRBV5-6; j_gene: TRBJ2-7; CDR3aa: CASSLLRGGTYEQYF
v_gene: TRBV7-8; j_gene: TRBJ1-1; CDR3aa: CASSLGGFTLEAFF